Sequencing of this T cell receptor (beta chain) was carried out in a study of long-term antiretroviral therapy in people with HIV. Assay version v3.0 of immunoSEQ was used, and it was run at survey level. Assay used: immunoSEQ multiplex PCR; TCRdb lists only in-frame clones, some missing. The table has more than 35,000 clones, 75% to 90% seen once. Study findings and constraints: ART-treated samples gained diversity yet remained below transplant donor controls.

A word on this clone: Its cognate antigen is unknown.

This sample comprised unsorted PBMCs, obtained 1.5 years after starting antiretroviral therapy. The clonotype comes from a young man with HIV.

CDR3 coding DNA: TGCAGCGTTGCCTCGGCAGGGGCCTACGAGCAGTACTTC. Its protein is CSVASAGAYEQYF. V gene TRBV29-1 combines with J gene TRBJ2-7, with a possible D match to TRBD1 (6 bases). Germline V lookup: CDR1 SQVTM, CDR2 ANQGSEA. This CDR3 has 13 residues. The V end was cut by 4 bases, the J end by 2 bases, with 12 bases between.